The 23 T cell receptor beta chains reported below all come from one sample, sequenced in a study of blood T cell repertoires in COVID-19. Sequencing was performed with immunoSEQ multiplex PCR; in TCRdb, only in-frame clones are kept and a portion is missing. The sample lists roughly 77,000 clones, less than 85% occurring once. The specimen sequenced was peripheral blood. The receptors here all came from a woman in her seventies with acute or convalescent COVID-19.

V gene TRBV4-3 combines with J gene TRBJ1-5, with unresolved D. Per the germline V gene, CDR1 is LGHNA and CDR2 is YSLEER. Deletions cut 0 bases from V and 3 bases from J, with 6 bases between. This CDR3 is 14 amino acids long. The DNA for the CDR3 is TGCGCCAGCAGCCAAGATACACACAATCAGCCCCAGCATTTT. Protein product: CASSQDTHNQPQHF.

The CDR3, as DNA: TGTGCCAGCAGTGAACCCCCGTTGAACACTGAAGCTTTCTTT. Translation: CASSEPPLNTEAFF. The chain joins TRBV6-1 to TRBJ1-1; D ambiguous. Trimming pared 2 bases from V and 0 bases from J, leaving 7 bases between. The CDR3 extends over 14 amino acids. Looked up from germline, CDR1 is MNHNS and CDR2 is SASEGT.

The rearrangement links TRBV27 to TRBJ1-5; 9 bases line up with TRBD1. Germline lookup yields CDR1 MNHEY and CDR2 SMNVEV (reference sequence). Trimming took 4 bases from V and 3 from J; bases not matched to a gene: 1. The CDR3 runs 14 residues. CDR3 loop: CASSWTGANQPQHF. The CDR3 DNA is TGTGCCAGCAGTTGGACAGGGGCCAATCAGCCCCAGCATTTT.

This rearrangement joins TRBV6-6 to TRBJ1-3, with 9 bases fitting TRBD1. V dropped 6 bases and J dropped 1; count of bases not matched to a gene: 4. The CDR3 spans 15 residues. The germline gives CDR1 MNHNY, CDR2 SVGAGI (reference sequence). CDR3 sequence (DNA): TGTGCCAGCAGGCCACAGGGGGCGTCTGGAAACACCATATATTTT. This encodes CASRPQGASGNTIYF.

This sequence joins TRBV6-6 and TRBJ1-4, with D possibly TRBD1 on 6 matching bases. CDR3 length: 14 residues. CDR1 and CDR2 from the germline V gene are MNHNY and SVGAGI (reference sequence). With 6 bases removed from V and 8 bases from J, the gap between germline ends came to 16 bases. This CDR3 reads CASSQDRQREKLFF. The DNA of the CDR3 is TGTGCCAGCAGCCAAGACAGGCAAAGGGAAAAACTGTTTTTT.

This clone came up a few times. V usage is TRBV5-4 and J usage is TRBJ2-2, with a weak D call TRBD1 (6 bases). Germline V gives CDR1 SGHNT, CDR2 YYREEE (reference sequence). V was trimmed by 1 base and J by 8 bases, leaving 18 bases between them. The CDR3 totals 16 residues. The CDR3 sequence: CASSLPGARGPGELFF. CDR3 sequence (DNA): TGTGCCAGCAGCTTGCCGGGCGCCAGGGGCCCAGGGGAGCTGTTTTTT.

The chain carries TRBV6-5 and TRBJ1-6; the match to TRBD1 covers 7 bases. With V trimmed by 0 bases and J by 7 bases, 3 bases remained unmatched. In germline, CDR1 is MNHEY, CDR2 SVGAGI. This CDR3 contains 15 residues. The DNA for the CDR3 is TGTGCCAGCAGTTACTCGACAGGGAGGAATTCACCCCTCCACTTT. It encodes CASSYSTGRNSPLHF.

CDR3 residues: CASSQETGTYGYTF. The CDR3 region has the DNA TGCGCCAGCAGCCAAGAGACAGGGACCTATGGCTACACCTTC. The chain joins TRBV4-1 to TRBJ1-2; TRBD1 agrees at 7 bases. Germline V gene lookup returns CDR1 MGHRA and CDR2 YSYEKL. The V gene end was trimmed by 0 bases and the J gene end by 4 bases; junction bases not matched to a gene: 2. CDR3 size: 14 residues.

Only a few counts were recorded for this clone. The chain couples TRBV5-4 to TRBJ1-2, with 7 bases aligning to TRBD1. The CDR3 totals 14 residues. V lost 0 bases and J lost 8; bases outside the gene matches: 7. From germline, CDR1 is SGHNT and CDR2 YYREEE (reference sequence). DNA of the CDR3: TGTGCCAGCAGCTTGGACAGGGGCCTGAGGGGCTACACCTTC. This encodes CASSLDRGLRGYTF. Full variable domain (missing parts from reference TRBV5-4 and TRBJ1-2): ETGVTQSPTHLIKTRGQQVTLRCSSQSGHNTVSWYQQALGQGPQFIFQYYREEENGRGNFPPRFSGLQFPNYSSELNVNALELDDSALYLCASSLDRGLRGYTFGSGTRLTVV.

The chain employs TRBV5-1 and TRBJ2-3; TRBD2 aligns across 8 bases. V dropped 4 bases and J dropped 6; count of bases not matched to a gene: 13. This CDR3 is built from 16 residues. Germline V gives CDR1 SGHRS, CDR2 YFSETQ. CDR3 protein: CASSPLPIGGADTQYF. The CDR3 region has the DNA TGCGCCAGCAGCCCCCTACCTATCGGGGGGGCCGATACGCAGTATTTT.

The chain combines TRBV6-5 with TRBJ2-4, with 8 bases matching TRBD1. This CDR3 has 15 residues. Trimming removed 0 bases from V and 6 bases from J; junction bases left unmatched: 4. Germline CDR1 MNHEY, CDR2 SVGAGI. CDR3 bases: TGTGCCAGCAGTTACTCGAGAGACAGGGGAAACATTCAGTACTTC. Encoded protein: CASSYSRDRGNIQYF.

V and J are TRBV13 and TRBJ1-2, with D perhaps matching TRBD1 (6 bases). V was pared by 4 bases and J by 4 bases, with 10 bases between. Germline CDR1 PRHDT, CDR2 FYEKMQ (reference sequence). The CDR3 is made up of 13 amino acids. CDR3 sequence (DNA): TGTGCCAGCAGCTCCAGCAGGGGCTATGGCTACACCTTC. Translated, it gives CASSSSRGYGYTF.

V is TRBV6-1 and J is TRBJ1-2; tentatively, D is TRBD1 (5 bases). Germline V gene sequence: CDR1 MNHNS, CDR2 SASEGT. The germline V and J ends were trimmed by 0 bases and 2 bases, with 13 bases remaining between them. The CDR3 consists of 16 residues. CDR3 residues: CASSEAGGVKNYGYTF. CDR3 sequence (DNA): TGTGCCAGCAGTGAAGCGGGGGGGGTGAAGAACTATGGCTACACCTTC.

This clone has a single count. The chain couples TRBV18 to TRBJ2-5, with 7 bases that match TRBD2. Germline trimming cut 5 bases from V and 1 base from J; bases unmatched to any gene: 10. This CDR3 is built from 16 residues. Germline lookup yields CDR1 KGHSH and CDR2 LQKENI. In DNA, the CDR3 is TGTGCCAGCTCAAAAGGATCCGGGGGGACCCAAGAGACCCAGTACTTC. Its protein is CASSKGSGGTQETQYF.

The CDR3 protein is CASSLARTDLKSYEQYF. The CDR3 DNA reads TGTGCCAGCAGTTTGGCGAGGACAGACCTTAAATCCTACGAGCAGTACTTC. V gene TRBV27 combines with J gene TRBJ2-7, with a tentative D call TRBD1 (6 bases). V was trimmed by 3 bases and J by 1 base, leaving 19 bases between them. Per the germline V gene, CDR1 is MNHEY and CDR2 is SMNVEV (reference sequence). This CDR3 is 17 amino acids long.

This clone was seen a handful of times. CDR3 coding DNA: TGTGCCAGCAGCATCGGACTAGAGAGCACAGATACGCAGTATTTT. Amino acid sequence: CASSIGLESTDTQYF. The chain couples TRBV11-1 to TRBJ2-3, with 7 bases identical to TRBD2. CDR3 length: 15 residues. Germline trimming cut 5 bases from V and 0 bases from J; bases unmatched to any gene: 5. Germline V gene data show CDR1 as SGHAT and CDR2 as FQDESV (reference sequence).

The CDR3 region is CASSPGGGPLFF. Written as DNA, the CDR3 is TGTGCCAGCAGCCCAGGGGGCGGACCGTTGTTTTTT. The V gene is TRBV7-9, the J gene TRBJ1-4; the match to TRBD1 covers 8 bases. CDR3 length: 12 residues. Per germline, CDR1 SEHNR and CDR2 FQNEAQ (reference sequence). V was clipped by 5 bases and J by 15 bases; unmatched bases: 8.

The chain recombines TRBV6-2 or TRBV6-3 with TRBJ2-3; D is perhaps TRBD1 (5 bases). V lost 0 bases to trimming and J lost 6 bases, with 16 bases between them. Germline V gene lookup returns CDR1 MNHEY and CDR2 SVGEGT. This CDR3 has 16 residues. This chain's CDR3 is CASSYSRQLRADTQYF. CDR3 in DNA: TGTGCCAGCAGTTACTCGCGACAGTTAAGGGCTGATACGCAGTATTTT.

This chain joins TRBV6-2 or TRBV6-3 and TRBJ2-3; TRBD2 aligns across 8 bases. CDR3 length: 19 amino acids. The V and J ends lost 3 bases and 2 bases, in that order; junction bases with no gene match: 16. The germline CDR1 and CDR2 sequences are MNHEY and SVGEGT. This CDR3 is CASSYDPSSGGLHTDTQYF. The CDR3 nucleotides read TGTGCCAGCAGTTATGATCCTTCGTCGGGGGGGCTACACACAGATACGCAGTATTTT.

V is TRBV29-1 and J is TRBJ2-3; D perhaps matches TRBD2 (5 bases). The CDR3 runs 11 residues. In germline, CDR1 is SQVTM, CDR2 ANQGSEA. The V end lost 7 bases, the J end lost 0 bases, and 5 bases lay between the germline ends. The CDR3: CSGTSTDTQYF. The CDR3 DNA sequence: TGCAGCGGGACTAGCACAGATACGCAGTATTTT.

The CDR3 bases are TGTGCCAGCAGCTCCCCCCACGGGAGAGGGGAAAAACTGTTTTTT. It yields the protein CASSSPHGRGEKLFF. The chain couples TRBV7-8 to TRBJ1-4; D unclear. Germline loops: CDR1 SGHVS, CDR2 FQNEAQ. Trimming stripped 4 bases from V and 8 bases from J, with 17 bases between. This CDR3 comprises 15 residues. Full variable domain (outside the CDR3, taken from reference TRBV7-8 and TRBJ1-4): GAGVSQSPRYKVAKRGQDVALRCDPISGHVSLFWYQQALGQGPEFLTYFQNEAQLDKSGLPSDRFFAERPEGSVSTLKIQRTQQEDSAVYLCASSSPHGRGEKLFFGSGTQLSVL.

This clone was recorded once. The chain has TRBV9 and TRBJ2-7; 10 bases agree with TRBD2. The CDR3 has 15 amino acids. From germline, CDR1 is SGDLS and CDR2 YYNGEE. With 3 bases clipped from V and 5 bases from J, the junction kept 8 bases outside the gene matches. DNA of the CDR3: TGTGCCAGCAGCGCCGGCCTAGCGGGGGAACACGAGCAGTACTTC. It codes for CASSAGLAGEHEQYF.

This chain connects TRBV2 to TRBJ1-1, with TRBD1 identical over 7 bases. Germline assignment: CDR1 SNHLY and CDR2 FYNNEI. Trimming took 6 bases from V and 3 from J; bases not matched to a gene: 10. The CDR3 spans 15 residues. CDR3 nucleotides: TGTGCCAGCAGAAAGGGGGCGATGCCGGACACTGAAGCTTTCTTT. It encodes CASRKGAMPDTEAFF.